This T cell receptor (beta chain) stems from a study of beta chain features in type 1 diabetes. The V end lost 0 bases, the J end lost 9 bases, and 3 bases lay between the germline ends. CDR1 and CDR2 from the germline V gene are ENHRY and SYGVKD. This CDR3 spans 12 amino acids. Since all of the isolated RNA was reverse transcribed, expressed TCRB transcripts were what got sequenced. Produced via immunoSEQ multiplex PCR; TCRdb's table is partial and in-frame only. Of hundreds of thousands of clones listed, roughly 16% are singletons. Sequenced input: naive CD4+ T cells from blood. The receptor was derived from a man aged 18 to 29 in good health. The J gene is TRBJ1-6, the V gene TRBV10-3; D not resolved. The CDR3 here is CAISESSSPLHF. CDR3 bases: TGTGCCATCAGTGAGTCGAGTTCACCCCTCCACTTT.